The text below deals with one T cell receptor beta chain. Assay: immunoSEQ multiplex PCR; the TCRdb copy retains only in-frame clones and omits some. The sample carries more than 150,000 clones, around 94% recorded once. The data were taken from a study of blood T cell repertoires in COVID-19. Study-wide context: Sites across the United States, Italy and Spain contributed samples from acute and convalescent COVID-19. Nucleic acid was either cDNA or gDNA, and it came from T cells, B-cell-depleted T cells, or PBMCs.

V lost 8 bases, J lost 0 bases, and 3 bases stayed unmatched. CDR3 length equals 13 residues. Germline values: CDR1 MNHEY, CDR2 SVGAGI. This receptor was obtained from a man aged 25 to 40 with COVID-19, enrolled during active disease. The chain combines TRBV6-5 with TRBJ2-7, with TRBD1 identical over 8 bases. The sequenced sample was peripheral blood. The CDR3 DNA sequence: TGTGCCAGCCTGGGGACAGGCTCCTACGAGCAGTACTTC. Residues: CASLGTGSYEQYF.